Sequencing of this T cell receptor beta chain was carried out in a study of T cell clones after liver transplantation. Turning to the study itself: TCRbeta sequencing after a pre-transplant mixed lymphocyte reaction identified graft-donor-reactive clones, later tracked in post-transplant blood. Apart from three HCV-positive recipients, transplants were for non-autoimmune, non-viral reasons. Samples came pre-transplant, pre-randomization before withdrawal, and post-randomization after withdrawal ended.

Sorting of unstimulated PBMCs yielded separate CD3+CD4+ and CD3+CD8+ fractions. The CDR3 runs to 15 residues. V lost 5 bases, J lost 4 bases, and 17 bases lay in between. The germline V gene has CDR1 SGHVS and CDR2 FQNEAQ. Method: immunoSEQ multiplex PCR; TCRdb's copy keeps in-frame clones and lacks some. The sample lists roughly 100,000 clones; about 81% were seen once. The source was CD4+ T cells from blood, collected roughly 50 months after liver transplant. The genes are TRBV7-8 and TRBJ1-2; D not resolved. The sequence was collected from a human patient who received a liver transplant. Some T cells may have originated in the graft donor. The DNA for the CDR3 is TGTGCCAGCAGCCCTCTCCCCGAAAGCCCCTATGGCTACACCTTC. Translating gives CASSPLPESPYGYTF.